The clone carrying this TCR beta chain occurred a few times. The sample originates from a study of blood T cell repertoires in COVID-19. Across the whole study: Researchers got acute and convalescent COVID-19 samples from the United States, Italy and Spain.

The CDR3 runs to 11 residues. Germline lookup yields CDR1 MNHEY and CDR2 SVGAGI. V was clipped by 8 bases and J by 7 bases, with 11 bases between them. Study processing details: Reference gene primer amplification yielded estimated nucleated cell counts. Profiling relied on immunoSEQ multiplex PCR, and the TCRdb table lists in-frame clones only, not all of them. The V and J calls and clone size were taken over from that table, and D and trimming were inferred from the DNA. Among tens of thousands of clones listed, 80% were seen once. The sample comprised peripheral blood. The chain employs TRBV6-5 and TRBJ1-2; D is unclear. This clonotype was sampled from a woman in her seventies with acute or convalescent COVID-19. The CDR3 loop is CASREGTGYTF. CDR3 in DNA: TGTGCCAGCCGGGAGGGAACTGGCTACACCTTC.